Shown below are 31 T cell receptor beta chains from a single sample sequenced in a study of T cells in localized non-small cell lung cancer. Clones were read by immunoSEQ multiplex PCR, and TCRdb kept only the in-frame ones, dropping some. The table lists under 15,000 clones, more than 75% of them singletons, with around a fifth in the top ten. This sample comprised peripheral blood, obtained before any cancer treatment. All receptors come from a male donor at least 60 years old with stage I lung adenocarcinoma.

This clone appeared once. This chain connects TRBV2 to TRBJ1-1; no clear D gene. This CDR3 region has 14 residues. Germline CDR1 SNHLY, CDR2 FYNNEI. The V and J ends lost 7 bases and 4 bases respectively, with 16 bases between them. This chain's CDR3 is CASNLSGDGTEAFF. As DNA, the CDR3 is TGTGCCAGCAATCTAAGTGGGGATGGCACTGAAGCTTTCTTT. The full variable domain, its missing parts supplied by reference TRBV2 and TRBJ1-1, is EPEVTQTPSHQVTQMGQEVILRCVPISNHLYFYWYRQILGQKVEFLVSFYNNEISEKSEIFDDQFSVERPDGSNFTLKIRSTKLEDSAMYFCASNLSGDGTEAFFGQGTRLTVV.

The chain employs TRBV27 and TRBJ2-1; 11 nucleotides agree with TRBD1. This CDR3 spans 15 amino acids. CDR1 is MNHEY, CDR2 SMNVEV, per germline (reference sequence). The V and J ends lost 4 bases and 5 bases, in that order; junction bases with no gene match: 4. In DNA, the CDR3 is TGTGCCAGCAGTTCCGGGACAGGGGGGAACAATGAGCAGTTCTTC. Translated, it gives CASSSGTGGNNEQFF.

V and J are TRBV9 and TRBJ1-3, with a weak D call TRBD1 (5 bases). This CDR3 comprises 17 residues. The V gene's germline CDR1 is SGDLS and CDR2 YYNGEE. The germline V and J ends were trimmed by 1 base and 3 bases, with 17 bases remaining between them. The CDR3 DNA follows: TGTGCCAGCAGCGTACGGGACGGACACGGCCTTGGAAACACCATATATTTT. Translated, it gives CASSVRDGHGLGNTIYF.

The genes are TRBV28 and TRBJ2-7; tentatively, D is TRBD1 (6 bases). This CDR3 is built from 12 residues. Germline CDR1 reads MDHEN; CDR2 reads SYDVKM. Trimming stripped 5 bases from V and 4 bases from J, with 9 bases between. CDR3 loop: CASSTGIYEQYF. As DNA, the CDR3 is TGTGCCAGCAGTACAGGGATTTACGAGCAGTACTTC.

The chain employs TRBV11-3 and TRBJ2-1, with D unclear. The ends were cut back, 5 bases at V and 1 base at J, with 12 bases in the middle. This CDR3 contains 15 residues. From germline, CDR1 is SGHNT and CDR2 YENEEA. DNA for the CDR3: TGTGCCAGCAGCCCCCCCGGCCCATCCTACAATGAGCAGTTCTTC. It translates to CASSPPGPSYNEQFF.

This clone was observed once. The gene calls are TRBV2 and TRBJ2-2; 8 bases match TRBD2. V shed 10 bases and J 0 bases; nucleotides not matched to a gene: 4. The germline V gene has CDR1 SNHLY and CDR2 FYNNEI. This CDR3 spans 14 amino acids. The DNA of the CDR3 is TGTGCCACCATGCGGGGGGCGAACACCGGGGAGCTGTTTTTT. The encoded protein is CATMRGANTGELFF.

The chain has TRBV15 and TRBJ2-5; 7 bases are shared with TRBD2. Germline V gene sequence: CDR1 LNHNV, CDR2 YYDKDF (reference sequence). The CDR3 loop spans 14 amino acids. Trimming cost V 1 base and J 5 bases; bases outside gene matches: 4. The CDR3 bases are TGTGCCACCAGCAGAGGGGGGGGAAGGGAGACCCAGTACTTC. This encodes CATSRGGGRETQYF.

The chain combines TRBV5-1 with TRBJ2-2; 9 nucleotides line up with TRBD1. V shed 0 bases, J shed 3 bases, and the junction held 3 bases outside the gene matches. CDR1 is SGHRS, CDR2 YFSETQ, per germline. The CDR3 totals 16 residues. The CDR3 DNA follows: TGCGCCAGCAGCTTGGGGGACAGGGAAGACACCGGGGAGCTGTTTTTT. Translation gives CASSLGDREDTGELFF.

A note on this clone: Sequence at one end of the junction differs from germline and may be a read error. The rearrangement joins TRBV11-3 to TRBJ2-2, with D possibly being TRBD2 (6 bases). Germline loops: CDR1 SGHNT, CDR2 YENEEA. The CDR3 runs 14 residues. This chain's CDR3 is CASSSDQGSGGLFF. The CDR3 region has the DNA TGTGCCAGCAGCTCCGATCAGGGTTCCGGGGGGCTGTTTTTT.

The CDR3 DNA reads TGTGCCAGCAGGGGGGACTCCTATAATTCACCCCTCCACTTT. Its translation: CASRGDSYNSPLHF. The chain combines TRBV2 with TRBJ1-6, with a tentative D call TRBD1 (5 bases). The germline V gene encodes CDR1 SNHLY and CDR2 FYNNEI. The CDR3 runs 14 residues. The V gene lost 6 bases and the J gene lost 0 bases, with 6 bases spanning the gap.

This clone was recorded once. The CDR3 protein is CSGLGAGETQYF. CDR3 sequence (DNA): TGCAGCGGCCTAGGAGCCGGCGAGACCCAGTACTTC. The rearrangement joins TRBV29-1 to TRBJ2-5, with D hard to call. The CDR3 contains 12 residues. V was cut by 7 bases and J by 5 bases, with 14 bases left in between. The germline V gene has CDR1 SQVTM and CDR2 ANQGSEA.

J is TRBJ1-6 and V is TRBV6-5; D ambiguous. Looked up from germline, CDR1 is MNHEY and CDR2 is SVGAGI. CDR3 length: 13 residues. Trimming left V 2 bases short and J 8 bases short, with 7 bases between. The CDR3 bases are TGTGCCAGCAGTTACCGGGCGGATTCACCCCTCCACTTT. Protein: CASSYRADSPLHF.

This clone was picked up one time. The chain joins TRBV2 to TRBJ2-7; D unresolved. Germline V gene lookup returns CDR1 SNHLY and CDR2 FYNNEI. There are 11 residues in the CDR3. V lost 4 bases and J lost 7, with 8 bases in between. CDR3 protein: CASSAFEEQYF. The DNA of the CDR3 is TGTGCCAGCAGTGCTTTCGAAGAGCAGTACTTC.

The rearrangement uses TRBV9 and TRBJ2-2, with a tentative D call TRBD1 (5 bases). There are 14 residues in the CDR3. V lost 4 bases to trimming and J lost 4 bases, with 11 bases between them. Germline V lookup: CDR1 SGDLS, CDR2 YYNGEE. CDR3 in DNA: TGTGCCAGCAGCTCTAGGGGTTCCACCGGGGAGCTGTTTTTT. This encodes CASSSRGSTGELFF.

V is TRBV6-5 and J is TRBJ1-2, with D possibly being TRBD1 (5 bases). Germline CDR1 and CDR2: MNHEY and SVGAGI. CDR3 length: 12 amino acids. V was clipped by 6 bases and J by 4 bases, with 9 bases between them. The CDR3 loop is CASRRDGYGYTF. The CDR3 DNA sequence: TGTGCCAGCAGAAGGGACGGCTATGGCTACACCTTC.

V gene TRBV7-9 combines with J gene TRBJ2-5; 8 bases fit TRBD2. V gave up 4 bases and J gave up 5 bases; unmatched junction bases: 9. The CDR3 extends over 15 amino acids. Germline CDR1 SEHNR, CDR2 FQNEAQ (reference sequence). The CDR3 reads CASSSGGGMIETQYF. CDR3 sequence (DNA): TGTGCCAGCAGCTCCGGCGGGGGGATGATCGAGACCCAGTACTTC.

The chain has TRBV7-2 and TRBJ1-2; D is unresolved. This CDR3 contains 11 residues. Germline V gives CDR1 SGHTA, CDR2 FQGNSA. The ends were cut back, 1 base at V and 9 bases at J, with 6 bases in the middle. CDR3 loop: CASSLGGSYTF. The CDR3 nucleotides are TGTGCCAGCAGCTTAGGGGGAAGCTACACCTTC.

This chain uses TRBV6-6 with TRBJ1-3; D not certain. CDR1 MNHNY and CDR2 SVGAGI come from the germline V gene (reference sequence). Trimming took off 8 bases at V and 3 bases at J, with 11 bases between the two ends. The CDR3 has 13 residues. The CDR3 here is CASLPPGGNTIYF. DNA of the CDR3: TGTGCCAGCCTCCCTCCCGGTGGAAACACCATATATTTT.

This clone has a single count. The junction shows a germline mismatch at one end, possibly a read error. The rearrangement uses TRBV28 and TRBJ1-4, with 10 positions matching TRBD1. Germline V lookup: CDR1 MDHEN, CDR2 SYDVKM. This CDR3 is 16 amino acids long. This chain's CDR3 is CASCFPGQGTDEKLFF. The CDR3 DNA follows: TGTGCCAGCTGTTTTCCGGGACAGGGGACGGATGAAAAACTGTTTTTT.

The CDR3 loop reads CSAGGGERYEQYF. The CDR3 DNA follows: TGCAGCGCCGGAGGGGGCGAGCGCTACGAGCAGTACTTC. J is TRBJ2-7 and V is TRBV29-1; TRBD1 is a possible D gene (7 bases). CDR3 length: 13 residues. V lost 7 bases and J 3 bases, leaving 16 bases between the germline ends. CDR1 is SQVTM and CDR2 is ANQGSEA in the germline V gene.

The V gene is TRBV6-1, the J gene TRBJ1-2; D might be TRBD1 (5 bases). With 1 base removed from V and 5 bases from J, the gap between germline ends came to 17 bases. In germline, CDR1 is MNHNS, CDR2 SASEGT. The CDR3 loop spans 16 amino acids. CDR3 sequence (DNA): TGTGCCAGCAGTGAAGATGGGACGACAGCGGGGTATGGCTACACCTTC. Translated, it gives CASSEDGTTAGYGYTF.

The chain carries TRBV2 and TRBJ2-7; 9 nucleotides agree with TRBD2. V shed 3 bases and J 3 bases; nucleotides not matched to a gene: 3. This CDR3 contains 14 residues. Per the germline V gene, CDR1 is SNHLY and CDR2 is FYNNEI. The DNA for the CDR3 is TGTGCCAGCAGTGATGCGGGGGGGGTCTACGAGCAGTACTTC. It is translated as CASSDAGGVYEQYF.

As DNA, the CDR3 is TGTGCCAGCAGCGACCAGGGGGGGAATCAGCCCCAGCATTTT. Translation gives CASSDQGGNQPQHF. The chain recombines TRBV7-3 with TRBJ1-5, with 7 bases identical to TRBD1. CDR1 is SGHTA, CDR2 FQGTGA, per germline. The CDR3 is 14 amino acids. The V and J ends lost 5 bases and 4 bases, in that order; junction bases with no gene match: 5.

The genes are TRBV30 and TRBJ1-5, with no clear D. The CDR3 sequence is 13 residues long. Germline assignment: CDR1 GTSNPN and CDR2 SVGIG (reference sequence). Trimming stripped 2 bases from V and 2 bases from J, with 7 bases between. CDR3 in amino acids: CAWSSDRNQPQHF. For the CDR3, the DNA is TGTGCCTGGAGTAGTGATCGCAATCAGCCCCAGCATTTT. The whole variable domain, filled in from reference TRBV30 and TRBJ1-5, reads SQTIHQWPATLVQPVGSPLSLECTVEGTSNPNLYWYRQAAGRGLQLLFYSVGIGQISSEVPQNLSASRPQDRQFILSSKKLLLSDSGFYLCAWSSDRNQPQHFGDGTRLSIL.

The rearrangement links TRBV7-9 to TRBJ1-3, with D hard to call. Germline V gene sequence: CDR1 SEHNR, CDR2 FQNEAQ (reference sequence). This CDR3 region has 14 residues. The V end lost 5 bases, the J end lost 0 bases, and 8 bases lay between the germline ends. The CDR3 sequence is CASSQAGSGNTIYF. In DNA, the CDR3 is TGTGCCAGCAGCCAAGCAGGCTCTGGAAACACCATATATTTT.

The chain carries TRBV21-1 and TRBJ2-1; TRBD2 is taken as the D call from the table, unchecked against the DNA. TRBV21-1 represents a pseudogene. This CDR3 comprises 18 residues. The CDR3 loop is CACPGLATGGPIHNEQFF. CDR3 in DNA: TGTGCCTGCCCGGGACTAGCGACGGGGGGACCTATCCACAATGAGCAGTTCTTC.

V and J are TRBV11-2 and TRBJ2-2; TRBD1 is a possible D gene (5 bases). This CDR3 region has 13 residues. V lost 7 bases to trimming and J lost 3 bases, with 9 bases between them. CDR1 is SGHAT, CDR2 FQNNGV, per germline. For the CDR3, the DNA is TGTGCCAGCAACCGACAGTACACCGGGGAGCTGTTTTTT. Protein product: CASNRQYTGELFF.

The chain carries TRBV30 and TRBJ2-4, with D unresolved. V gave up 4 bases and J gave up 5 bases, with 15 bases separating them. The CDR3 sequence is 14 residues long. The germline gives CDR1 GTSNPN, CDR2 SVGIG (reference sequence). CDR3 nucleotide sequence: TGTGCCTGGAACAGACCCCCCCGCCAAAACATTCAGTACTTC. Its translation: CAWNRPPRQNIQYF.

This clone has only one observation. V gene TRBV14 combines with J gene TRBJ2-2; D uncertain. The V gene lost 1 base and the J gene lost 6 bases, with 12 bases spanning the gap. The germline V gene has CDR1 SGHDN and CDR2 FVKESK. CDR3 length: 15 residues. CDR3 nucleotide sequence: TGTGCCAGCAGCCAAGCTACAGCCCTCGCCGGGGAGCTGTTTTTT. Its translation is CASSQATALAGELFF.

This clone was detected once. The chain joins TRBV10-3 to TRBJ2-5, with 8 bases aligning to TRBD2. The CDR3 spans 17 residues. Germline trimming cut 3 bases from V and 3 bases from J; bases unmatched to any gene: 12. Looked up from germline, CDR1 is ENHRY and CDR2 is SYGVKD. CDR3 loop: CAISESSGGDFEETQYF. The CDR3 nucleotides are TGTGCCATCAGTGAATCCTCCGGGGGGGACTTTGAAGAGACCCAGTACTTC.

This clone was picked up a small number of times. The J gene is TRBJ2-7, the V gene TRBV4-2, with TRBD1 as a possible D gene (6 bases). Germline assignment: CDR1 LGHNA and CDR2 YNFKEQ. The CDR3 runs 14 residues. V gave up 1 base and J gave up 5 bases, with 12 bases separating them. The DNA for the CDR3 is TGTGCCAGCAGCCAAGGCCAGGGGTTCGACGAGCAGTACTTC. This gives the protein CASSQGQGFDEQYF.